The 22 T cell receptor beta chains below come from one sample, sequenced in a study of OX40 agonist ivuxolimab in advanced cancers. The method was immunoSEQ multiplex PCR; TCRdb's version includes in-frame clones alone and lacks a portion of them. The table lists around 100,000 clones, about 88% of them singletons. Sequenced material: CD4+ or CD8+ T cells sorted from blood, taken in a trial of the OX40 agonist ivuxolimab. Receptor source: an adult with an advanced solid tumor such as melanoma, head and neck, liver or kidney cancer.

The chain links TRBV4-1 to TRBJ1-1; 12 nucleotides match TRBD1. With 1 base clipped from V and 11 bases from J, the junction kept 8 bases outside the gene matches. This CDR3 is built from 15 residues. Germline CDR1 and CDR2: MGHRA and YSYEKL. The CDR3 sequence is CASSQGRGTGGRAFF. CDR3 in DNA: TGCGCCAGCAGCCAAGGTCGGGGGACAGGGGGCAGGGCTTTCTTT.

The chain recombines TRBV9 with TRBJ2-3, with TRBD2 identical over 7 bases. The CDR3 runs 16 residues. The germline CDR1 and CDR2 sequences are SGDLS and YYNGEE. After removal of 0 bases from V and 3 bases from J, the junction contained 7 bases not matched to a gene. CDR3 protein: CASSVGGRERTDTQYF. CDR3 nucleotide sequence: TGTGCCAGCAGCGTAGGTGGGCGGGAGAGGACAGATACGCAGTATTTT.

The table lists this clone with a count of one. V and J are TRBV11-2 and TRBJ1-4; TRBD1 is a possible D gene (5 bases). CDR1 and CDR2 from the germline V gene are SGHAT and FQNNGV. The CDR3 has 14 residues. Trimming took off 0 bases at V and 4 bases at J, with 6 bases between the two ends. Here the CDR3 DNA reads TGTGCCAGCAGCTTAGATAGGGGTAATGAAAAACTGTTTTTT. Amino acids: CASSLDRGNEKLFF.

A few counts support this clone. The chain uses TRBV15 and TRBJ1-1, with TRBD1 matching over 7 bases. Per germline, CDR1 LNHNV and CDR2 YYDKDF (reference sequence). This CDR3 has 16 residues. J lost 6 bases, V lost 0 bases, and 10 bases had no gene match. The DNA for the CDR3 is TGTGCCACCAGCAGAGAGATTTCCTTTGGACAGGCTGAAGCTTTCTTT. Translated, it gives CATSREISFGQAEAFF.

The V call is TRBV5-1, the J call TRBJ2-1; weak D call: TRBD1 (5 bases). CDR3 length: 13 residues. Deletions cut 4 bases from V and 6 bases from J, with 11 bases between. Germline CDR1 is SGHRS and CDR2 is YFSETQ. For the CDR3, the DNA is TGCGCCAGCAGCCCTGGACAACTCAATGAGCAGTTCTTC. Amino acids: CASSPGQLNEQFF.

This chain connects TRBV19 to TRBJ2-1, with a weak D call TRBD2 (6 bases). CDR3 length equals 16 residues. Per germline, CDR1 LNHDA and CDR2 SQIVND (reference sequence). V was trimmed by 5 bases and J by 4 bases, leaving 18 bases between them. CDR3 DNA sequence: TGTGCCAGTAGTGGGACCGGGACTCACCTATACAATGAGCAGTTCTTC. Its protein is CASSGTGTHLYNEQFF. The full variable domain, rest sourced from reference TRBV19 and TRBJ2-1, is DGGITQSPKYLFRKEGQNVTLSCEQNLNHDAMYWYRQDPGQGLRLIYYSQIVNDFQKGDIAEGYSVSREKKESFPLTVTSAQKNPTAFYLCASSGTGTHLYNEQFFGPGTRLTVL.

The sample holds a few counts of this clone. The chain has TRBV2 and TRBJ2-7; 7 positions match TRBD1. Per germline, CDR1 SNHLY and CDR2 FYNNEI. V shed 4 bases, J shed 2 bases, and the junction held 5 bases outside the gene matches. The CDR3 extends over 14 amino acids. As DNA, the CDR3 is TGTGCCAGCAGTGCGGACAGGTTACCCTACGAGCAGTACTTC. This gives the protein CASSADRLPYEQYF.

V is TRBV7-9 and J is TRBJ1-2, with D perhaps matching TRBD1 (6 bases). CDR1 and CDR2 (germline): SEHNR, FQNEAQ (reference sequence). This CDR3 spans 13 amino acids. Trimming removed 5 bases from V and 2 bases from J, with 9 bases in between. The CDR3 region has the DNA TGTGCCAGCAGCCATGGACAGAACTATGGCTACACCTTC. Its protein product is CASSHGQNYGYTF.

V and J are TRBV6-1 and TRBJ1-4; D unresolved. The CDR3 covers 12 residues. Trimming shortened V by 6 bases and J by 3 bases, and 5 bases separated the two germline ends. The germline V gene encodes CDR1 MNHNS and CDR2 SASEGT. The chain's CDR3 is CASRSPNEKLFF. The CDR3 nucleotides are TGTGCCAGCAGGTCGCCTAATGAAAAACTGTTTTTT.

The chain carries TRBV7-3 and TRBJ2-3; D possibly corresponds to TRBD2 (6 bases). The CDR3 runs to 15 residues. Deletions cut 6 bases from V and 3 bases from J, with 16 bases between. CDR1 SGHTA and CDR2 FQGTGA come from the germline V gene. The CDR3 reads CASSPLGGVTDTQYF. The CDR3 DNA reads TGTGCCAGCAGTCCGCTGGGGGGAGTTACAGATACGCAGTATTTT.

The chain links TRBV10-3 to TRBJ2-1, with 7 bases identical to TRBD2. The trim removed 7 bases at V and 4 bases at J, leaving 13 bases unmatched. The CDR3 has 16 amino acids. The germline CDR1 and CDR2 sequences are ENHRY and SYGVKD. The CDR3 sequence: CAITPREGGGYNEQFF. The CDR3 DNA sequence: TGTGCCATCACCCCGAGGGAGGGAGGTGGTTACAATGAGCAGTTCTTC.

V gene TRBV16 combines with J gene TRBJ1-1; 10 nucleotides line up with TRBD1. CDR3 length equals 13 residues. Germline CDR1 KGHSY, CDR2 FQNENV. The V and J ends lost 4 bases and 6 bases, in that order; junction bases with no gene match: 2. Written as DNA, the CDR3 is TGTGCCAGCAGCCCGGACAGGGGGGCTGAAGCTTTCTTT. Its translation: CASSPDRGAEAFF.

The CDR3 DNA reads TGTGCCAGCAGCCCCGACGGACCTGAAGCTTTCTTT. Its translation: CASSPDGPEAFF. The rearrangement joins TRBV7-9 to TRBJ1-1; D unresolved. The V gene's germline CDR1 is SEHNR and CDR2 FQNEAQ (reference sequence). The CDR3 length is 12 residues. The V end was cut by 5 bases, the J end by 6 bases, with 10 bases between.

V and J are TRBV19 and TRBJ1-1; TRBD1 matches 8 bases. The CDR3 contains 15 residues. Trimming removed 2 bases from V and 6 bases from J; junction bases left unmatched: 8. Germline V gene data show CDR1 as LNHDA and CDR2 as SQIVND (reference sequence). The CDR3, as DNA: TGTGCCAGTAGTATATTGTTTTCAGGGGGCTCTGAAGCTTTCTTT. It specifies CASSILFSGGSEAFF.

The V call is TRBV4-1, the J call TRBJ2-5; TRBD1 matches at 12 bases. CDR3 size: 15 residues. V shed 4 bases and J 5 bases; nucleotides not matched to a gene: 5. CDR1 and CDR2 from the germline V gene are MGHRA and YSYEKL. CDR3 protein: CASSPGTGGFETQYF. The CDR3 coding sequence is TGCGCCAGCAGCCCCGGGACAGGGGGCTTTGAGACCCAGTACTTC.

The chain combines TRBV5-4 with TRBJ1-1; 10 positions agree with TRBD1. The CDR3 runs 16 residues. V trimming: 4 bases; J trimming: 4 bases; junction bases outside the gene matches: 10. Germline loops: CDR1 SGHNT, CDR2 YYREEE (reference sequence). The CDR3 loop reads CASSRRTGGGGTEAFF. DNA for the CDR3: TGTGCCAGCAGCCGGAGGACAGGGGGAGGGGGCACTGAAGCTTTCTTT.

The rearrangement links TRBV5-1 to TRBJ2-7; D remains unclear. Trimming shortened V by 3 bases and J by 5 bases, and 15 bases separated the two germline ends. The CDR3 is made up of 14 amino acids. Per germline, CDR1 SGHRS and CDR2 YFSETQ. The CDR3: CASSSTTPPNEQYF. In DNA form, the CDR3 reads TGCGCCAGCAGCTCCACTACCCCTCCCAACGAGCAGTACTTC.

This CDR3 reads CASRLAGETTDTQYF. CDR3 DNA sequence: TGCGCCAGCAGGCTAGCGGGGGAAACCACAGATACGCAGTATTTT. The chain recombines TRBV4-1 with TRBJ2-3; 10 bases line up with TRBD2. The germline V gene has CDR1 MGHRA and CDR2 YSYEKL. CDR3 size: 15 residues. The ends lost 6 bases at V and 2 bases at J; junction bases unmatched: 5.

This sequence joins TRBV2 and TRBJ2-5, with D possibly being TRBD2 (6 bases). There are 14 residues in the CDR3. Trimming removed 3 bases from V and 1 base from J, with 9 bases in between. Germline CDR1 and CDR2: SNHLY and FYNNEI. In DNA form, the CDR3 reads TGTGCCAGCAGTGAGGGGGGAGTCCAAGAGACCCAGTACTTC. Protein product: CASSEGGVQETQYF.

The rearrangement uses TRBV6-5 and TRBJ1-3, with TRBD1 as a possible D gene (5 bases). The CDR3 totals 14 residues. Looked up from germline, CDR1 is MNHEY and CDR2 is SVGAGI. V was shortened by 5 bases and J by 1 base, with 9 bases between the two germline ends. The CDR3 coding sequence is TGTGCCAGCAGTGGGACGGGGTCTGGAAACACCATATATTTT. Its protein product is CASSGTGSGNTIYF.

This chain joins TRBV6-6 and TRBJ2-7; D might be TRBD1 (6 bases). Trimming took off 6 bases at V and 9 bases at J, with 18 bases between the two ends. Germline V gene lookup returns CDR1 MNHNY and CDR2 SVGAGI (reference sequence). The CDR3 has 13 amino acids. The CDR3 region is CASRPRGTPGQYF. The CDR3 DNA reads TGTGCCAGCAGGCCAAGAGGGACACCGGGGCAGTACTTC.

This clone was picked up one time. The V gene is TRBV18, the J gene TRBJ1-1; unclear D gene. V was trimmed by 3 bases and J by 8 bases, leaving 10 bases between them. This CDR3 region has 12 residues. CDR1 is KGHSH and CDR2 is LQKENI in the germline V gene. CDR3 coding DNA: TGTGCCAGCTCACCGCGGTTCGAAGAAGCTTTCTTT. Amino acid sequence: CASSPRFEEAFF.